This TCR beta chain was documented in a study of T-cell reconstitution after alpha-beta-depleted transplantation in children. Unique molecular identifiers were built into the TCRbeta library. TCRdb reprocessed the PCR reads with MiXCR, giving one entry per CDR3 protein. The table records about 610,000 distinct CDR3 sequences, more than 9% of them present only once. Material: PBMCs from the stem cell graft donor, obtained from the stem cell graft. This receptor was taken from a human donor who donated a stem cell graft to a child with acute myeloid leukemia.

CDR3: CASSSQTPAETQYF. Here the CDR3 DNA reads TGCGCCAGCAGCTCGCAGACTCCCGCAGAGACCCAGTACTTC. V gene TRBV5-1 combines with J gene TRBJ2-5; D gene uncertain. The V and J ends lost 3 bases and 4 bases respectively, with 13 bases between them. The germline V gene has CDR1 SGHRS and CDR2 YFSETQ. The CDR3 runs to 14 residues.